The 17 T cell receptor beta chains below all came from one sample that was sequenced in a study of T cell repertoires in cytomegalovirus infection (dated by TCRdb to the late 2010s). The sequencing machine was an Illumina HiSeq 1500. Starting from the raw public reads, TCRdb applied fastp trimming at Q25, assembled clones with MiXCR and retained in-frame beta chains. Here each entry gathers all rows of one CDR3 protein and keeps the most common genes and DNA. The sample records some 920,000 distinct CDR3 sequences, around 32% of which are singletons. 11% to 15% of the sample comes from the top ten. These receptors are not linked to any known antigen. The treatment or condition label on this specimen signifies: in vitro stimulation with specific CMV peptide epitopes to enrich CMV-specific T cells. Source: cultured CD8+ T cells from PBMCs, taken from culture after CMV antigen stimulation. These receptors were taken from a human donor in good health (CMV status not recorded). Some clones in this sample may be carry-over from other donors' samples.

V is TRBV6-5 and J is TRBJ2-5, with a weak D call TRBD2 (6 bases). Trimming shortened V by 0 bases and J by 4 bases, and 12 bases separated the two germline ends. Germline CDR1 reads MNHEY; CDR2 reads SVGAGI. The CDR3 runs 15 residues. CDR3 sequence: CASSYSNGGRETQYF. CDR3 coding DNA: TGTGCCAGCAGTTACTCAAACGGGGGTAGAGAGACCCAGTACTTC.

There are a few counts of this clonotype. The chain carries TRBV5-6 and TRBJ1-1, with unresolved D. The CDR3 is 13 residues long. CDR1 is SGHDT and CDR2 is YYEEEE in the germline V gene. V lost 1 base to trimming and J lost 11 bases, with 15 bases between them. The chain's CDR3 is CASSLLPPVEAFF. As DNA, the CDR3 is TGTGCCAGCAGCTTGTTACCGCCGGTGGAGGCTTTCTTT.

V usage is TRBV15 and J usage is TRBJ2-1; maybe TRBD2 (7 bases). Germline CDR1 reads LNHNV; CDR2 reads YYDKDF (reference sequence). CDR3 length equals 18 residues. Trimming took 0 bases from V and 6 from J, leaving 21 bases between them. The CDR3 loop reads CATSRDAGAGGGSNEQFF. In DNA, the CDR3 is TGTGCCACCAGCAGAGACGCGGGGGCTGGGGGTGGCAGCAATGAGCAGTTCTTC.

The V call is TRBV10-2, the J call TRBJ2-1, with D tentatively TRBD1 or TRBD2 (6 bases each). The V gene's germline CDR1 is WSHSY and CDR2 SAAADI. The CDR3 totals 16 residues. V was clipped by 2 bases and J by 2 bases, with 13 bases between them. The CDR3 here is CASSELMGGAYNEQFF. CDR3 nucleotides: TGCGCCAGCAGTGAGCTAATGGGGGGCGCCTACAATGAGCAGTTCTTC.

The chain has TRBV14 and TRBJ1-1; D gene unclear. The CDR3 extends over 15 amino acids. Germline lookup yields CDR1 SGHDN and CDR2 FVKESK. Trimming cost V 4 bases and J 0 bases, with 12 bases left between them. The CDR3 loop is CASSPILRVNTEAFF. The DNA for the CDR3 is TGTGCCAGCAGCCCGATATTACGGGTGAACACTGAAGCTTTCTTT. The full variable domain, its missing parts supplied by reference TRBV14 and TRBJ1-1, is EAGVTQFPSHSVIEKGQTVTLRCDPISGHDNLYWYRRVMGKEIKFLLHFVKESKQDESGMPNNRFLAERTGGTYSTLKVQPAELEDSGVYFCASSPILRVNTEAFFGQGTRLTVV.

This clonotype showed up just a few times. The genes are TRBV28 and TRBJ2-1; maybe TRBD1 (5 bases). The CDR3 spans 13 residues. CDR1 is MDHEN, CDR2 SYDVKM, per germline. The V and J ends lost 3 bases and 5 bases respectively, with 8 bases between them. CDR3 in amino acids: CASSFLGDNEQFF. The CDR3 nucleotides read TGTGCCAGCAGTTTTCTAGGGGACAATGAGCAGTTCTTC.

This clonotype turned up a few times. The chain links TRBV18 to TRBJ2-7; possibly TRBD1 for D (6 bases). Germline CDR1 is KGHSH and CDR2 is LQKENI. This CDR3 has 12 residues. Trimming removed 6 bases from V and 6 bases from J, with 12 bases in between. The CDR3: CASSPQGIEQYV. CDR3 coding DNA: TGTGCCAGCTCGCCTCAGGGGATCGAGCAGTACGTC.

This clonotype was counted only a few times. CDR3 protein: CASTSGTLGELFF. The CDR3 bases are TGTGCCAGCACCAGTGGGACCTTGGGGGAGCTGTTTTTT. The V call is TRBV12-3 or TRBV12-4, the J call TRBJ2-2; D possibly uses TRBD1 or TRBD2 (5 bases each). Trimming shortened V by 7 bases and J by 8 bases, and 14 bases separated the two germline ends. The CDR3 is made up of 13 amino acids.

In DNA form, the CDR3 reads TGTGCCAGCAGCCAAGATCGGGTAGCGGGGTCTGAGCAGTTCTTC. This sequence encodes CASSQDRVAGSEQFF. The chain is built from TRBV4-2 and TRBJ2-1; 8 bases align to TRBD2. This CDR3 spans 15 amino acids. V dropped 0 bases and J dropped 9; count of bases not matched to a gene: 7. The germline V gene has CDR1 LGHNA and CDR2 YNFKEQ.

In this sample, this clonotype turned up a few times. J is TRBJ2-4 and V is TRBV11-2; either TRBD1 or TRBD2 may fit D (6 bases each). The CDR3 contains 19 residues. The germline V and J ends were trimmed by 2 bases and 4 bases, with 24 bases remaining between them. Looked up from germline, CDR1 is SGHAT and CDR2 is FQNNGV. The CDR3 reads CASSLTISKSGGIKNIQYF. CDR3 nucleotide sequence: TGTGCCAGCAGCTTAACTATATCGAAGTCCGGGGGCATTAAAAACATTCAGTACTTC.

This clonotype was seen a few times. This chain links TRBV12-3 or TRBV12-4 with TRBJ2-2; D is unresolved. The CDR3 covers 10 residues. Trimming removed 8 bases at V and 6 bases at J, with 4 bases between. The DNA of the CDR3 is TGTGCCAGCTTTTCCGGGGAGCTGTTTTTT. This encodes CASFSGELFF.

The chain uses TRBV7-9 and TRBJ1-4, with D tentatively TRBD1 (5 bases). Trimming pared 5 bases from V and 0 bases from J, leaving 10 bases between. Germline CDR1 is SEHNR and CDR2 is FQNEAQ (reference sequence). The CDR3 loop spans 15 amino acids. The CDR3 nucleotides read TGTGCCAGCAGCATTACAGGAGCAACTAATGAAAAACTGTTTTTT. Protein: CASSITGATNEKLFF. The entire variable domain, with the rest obtained from reference TRBV7-9 and TRBJ1-4, is as follows: DTGVSQNPRHKITKRGQNVTFRCDPISEHNRLYWYRQTLGQGPEFLTYFQNEAQLEKSRLLSDRFSAERPKGSFSTLEIQRTEQGDSAMYLCASSITGATNEKLFFGSGTQLSVL.

The sample holds one count of this clonotype. The rearrangement uses TRBV2 and TRBJ1-5, with D uncertain. Germline V gives CDR1 SNHLY, CDR2 FYNNEI. The CDR3 has 15 amino acids. V lost 7 bases, J lost 1 base, and 14 bases lay in between. CDR3: CASTPGGISNQPQHF. DNA of the CDR3: TGTGCCAGCACCCCCGGAGGGATAAGCAATCAGCCCCAGCATTTT.

The rearrangement joins TRBV27 to TRBJ1-1; 8 bases agree with TRBD1. Germline-derived CDR1 and CDR2 are MNHEY and SMNVEV (reference sequence). The CDR3 covers 15 residues. The trim removed 4 bases at V and 4 bases at J, leaving 8 bases unmatched. CDR3 residues: CASSSPPGGFTEAFF. As DNA, the CDR3 is TGTGCCAGCAGTTCCCCGCCAGGGGGCTTCACTGAAGCTTTCTTT.

This clonotype was seen at least ten times. V gene TRBV7-8 combines with J gene TRBJ1-5; D uncertain. CDR1 is SGHVS and CDR2 is FQNEAQ in the germline V gene. V lost 1 base, J lost 5 bases, and 9 bases lay in between. This CDR3 comprises 14 residues. The CDR3 coding sequence is TGTGCCAGCAGCTTAGGCTGGCCACATCAGCCCCAGCATTTT. This encodes CASSLGWPHQPQHF.

The chain has TRBV10-3 and TRBJ1-5, with 8 bases lining up with TRBD1. The CDR3 runs to 15 residues. The germline gives CDR1 ENHRY, CDR2 SYGVKD. V lost 3 bases, J lost 4 bases, and 5 bases stayed unmatched. CDR3 in DNA: TGTGCCATCAGTGAAGGGACAGGCGAGAATCAGCCCCAGCATTTT. It yields the protein CAISEGTGENQPQHF.

This clonotype was seen only a few times. V and J are TRBV7-9 and TRBJ2-3; TRBD1 is a possible D gene (5 bases). Looked up from germline, CDR1 is SEHNR and CDR2 is FQNEAQ (reference sequence). The V end lost 5 bases, the J end lost 2 bases, and 11 bases lay between the germline ends. CDR3 length equals 14 residues. For the CDR3, the DNA is TGTGCCAGCAGCCCCCCGACAGACACAGATACGCAGTATTTT. Its translation is CASSPPTDTDTQYF.